The subject of this entry is one T cell receptor beta chain. This specimen comes from a study of blood T cell repertoires in COVID-19. Study-level information: Donors in the United States, Italy and Spain gave samples during acute or convalescent COVID-19. The analysed material was cDNA or gDNA that came from T cells, B-cell-depleted T cells, or PBMCs.

Enrollment of patients from Seattle took place during active infection, with longitudinal follow-up. Repertoires were generated with immunoSEQ multiplex PCR, while TCRdb's copy carries only in-frame clones and drops some. The sample carries approximately 390,000 clones, approximately 89% recorded once. CDR1 SQVTM and CDR2 ANQGSEA come from the germline V gene. The CDR3 is 15 residues long. After removal of 6 bases from V and 0 bases from J, the junction contained 5 bases not matched to a gene. V gene TRBV29-1 combines with J gene TRBJ1-6; 7 bases are a match to TRBD1. Source material: peripheral blood. The sequence was collected from a woman aged 60-70 years with COVID-19, enrolled during active disease. DNA for the CDR3: TGCAGCGTCAAACAGGGGAGCTCCTATAATTCACCCCTCCACTTT. As protein: CSVKQGSSYNSPLHF.